Listed below are T cell receptor beta chains from one sample, sequenced in a study of Tregs in tolerant kidney transplant recipients. The method was immunoSEQ multiplex PCR; TCRdb's version includes in-frame clones alone and lacks a portion of them. The sample holds 100,000 to 130,000 clones, 85% to 90% seen once. Sequencing used CD4+ T cells from blood, obtained before the transplant. The receptors come from a human donor who received a combined kidney and bone marrow transplant. CDR3s include the opening cysteine and the closing phenylalanine or tryptophan. D genes are given only for firm matches. Size is stated for part of the rows, as once, few or many counts, or as a class when the clone is expanded.

TGTGCCAGCACCAAAGGGACAGGACTTGTGGGCACAGATACGCAGTATTTT,CASTKGTGLVGTDTQYF,TRBD1,TRBV5-8,-,TRBJ2-3,17
TGTGCCAGCAGCCCAAGCCGGGGGGCAGGGAAAGGTAGTAACTATGGCTACACCTTC,CASSPSRGAGKGSNYGYTF,-,TRBV7-2,-,TRBJ1-2,19
TGTGCTACTCCAGAGGGTAGCAATCAGCCCCAGCATTTT,CATPEGSNQPQHF,-,TRBV12-5,few,TRBJ1-5,13
TGCGCCAGTGGGATCATTAGCGGGAGTGAGCAGTTCTTC,CASGIISGSEQFF,TRBD2,TRBV5-1,-,TRBJ2-1,13
TGTGCCAGCAGTTCCGTCAGGGGGAGAACAAACATTCAGTACTTC,CASSSVRGRTNIQYF,TRBD1,TRBV27,-,TRBJ2-4,15
TGTGCCAGCAGTCGAGGACTTAGCGGGGGGGCTTGGGAGCAGTACTTC,CASSRGLSGGAWEQYF,TRBD2,TRBV28,-,TRBJ2-7,16
TGTGCCAGCAGCTTAGCTGGGGGGACCGGGGAGCTGTTTTTT,CASSLAGGTGELFF,-,TRBV7-6,-,TRBJ2-2,14
TGTGCCAGCAGCGACCCGGGACAGGGGAATAATTCACCCCTCCACTTT,CASSDPGQGNNSPLHF,TRBD1,TRBV5-4,-,TRBJ1-6,16
TGTGCCAGCAGCCCAGATTACACAGATACGCAGTATTTT,CASSPDYTDTQYF,-,TRBV13,-,TRBJ2-3,13
TGTGCCTGGAGCGGGAGTGAAGCTTTCTTT,CAWSGSEAFF,-,TRBV30,few,TRBJ1-1,10
TGTGCCAGCAGCTTAGCAGGGGACAGGGGAAATTCACCCCTCCACTTT,CASSLAGDRGNSPLHF,TRBD1,TRBV7-9,-,TRBJ1-6,16
TGTGCCACCACCGACAGGGCGCACTACGGGCAGTACTTC,CATTDRAHYGQYF,TRBD1,TRBV28,-,TRBJ2-7,13
TGTGCCAGCAGTCACTCGACAGGATCTTTCTCTGGAAACACCATATATTTT,CASSHSTGSFSGNTIYF,-,TRBV28,few,TRBJ1-3,17
TGCGCCAGCAATGGAGGGACAGACCAAGAGACCCAGTACTTC,CASNGGTDQETQYF,-,TRBV5-1,-,TRBJ2-5,14
TGTGCCAGCAGTCACGGGGGTGAAGCTTTCTTT,CASSHGGEAFF,-,TRBV6-6,-,TRBJ1-1,11
TGTGCCAGTCGACCGGGACAGGGGAGTTTCACTGAAGCTTTCTTT,CASRPGQGSFTEAFF,TRBD1,TRBV28,-,TRBJ1-1,15
TGTGCCAGCAGCCCGAAAGCCCGACAGAGCTCCTACAATGAGCAGTTCTTC,CASSPKARQSSYNEQFF,-,TRBV9,few,TRBJ2-1,17
TGTGCCAGCAGCTTAAGGTCCGGGACAGGGTCGTTGGCCGGGGAGCTGTTTTTT,CASSLRSGTGSLAGELFF,TRBD1,TRBV7-2,-,TRBJ2-2,18
TGTGCCAGCAGTTACCAGCGGGAGTTGGGCGAGCAGTACTTC,CASSYQRELGEQYF,TRBD2,TRBV6-5,-,TRBJ2-7,14
TGTGCCAGCACCAGAGACCTGGCAGGTCCCTATGGCTACACCTTC,CASTRDLAGPYGYTF,-,TRBV7-2,-,TRBJ1-2,15
TGTGCCAGCAGCTCGGACAGGTCGACCCAGTACTTC,CASSSDRSTQYF,TRBD1,TRBV7-8,-,TRBJ2-5,12
TGTGCCAGCAGTTTAGAGGGGGCAACTAATGAAAAACTGTTTTTT,CASSLEGATNEKLFF,-,TRBV27,-,TRBJ1-4,15
TGTGCCAGTACCGACGATCGGACAGGGCGGGAAAAACTGTTTTTT,CASTDDRTGREKLFF,TRBD1,TRBV19,-,TRBJ1-4,15
TGTGCCAGCAGCAAAGAAAGGGGCAGGGGGGCAGACCAAGAAGTCCCACACTATGGCTACACCTTC,CASSKERGRGADQEVPHYGYTF,-,TRBV21-1,-,TRBJ1-2,22
TGTGCCAGCAGCCCCCGATCGGGGGGCACCCATAGCACAGATACGCAGTATTTT,CASSPRSGGTHSTDTQYF,-,TRBV5-4,-,TRBJ2-3,18
TGTGCCAGCAGCTTGGGACTAGCGGGTAACAATGAGCAGTTCTTC,CASSLGLAGNNEQFF,TRBD2,TRBV11-3,-,TRBJ2-1,15
TGTGCCAGCTCACTACAGGGGAGAACCTACGAGCAGTACTTC,CASSLQGRTYEQYF,TRBD1,TRBV18,-,TRBJ2-7,14
TGTGCCAGCAATTCCGCGGGACAGGGGATAGGAAACACCATATATTTT,CASNSAGQGIGNTIYF,TRBD1,TRBV28,-,TRBJ1-3,16
TGTGCCAGCAGCCCCGGGGGGGAGAGAGAGACCCAGTACTTC,CASSPGGERETQYF,TRBD2,TRBV5-4,once,TRBJ2-5,14
TGTGCCAGCAGTGAGAACTATGGCTACACCTTC,CASSENYGYTF,-,TRBV6-5,-,TRBJ1-2,11
TGCGCCAGCAGCTCCTCCCCCGGACAGGGGAGCTACGAGCAGTACTTC,CASSSSPGQGSYEQYF,TRBD1,TRBV5-1,-,TRBJ2-7,16
TGTGCCAGCAGCTTAGTTGTAGCGGACTACACCTTC,CASSLVVADYTF,-,TRBV11-2,-,TRBJ1-2,12
TGTGCCAGCAGCGATTATGACAGGGCCTATGGCTACACCTTC,CASSDYDRAYGYTF,TRBD1,TRBV25-1,-,TRBJ1-2,14
TGTGCCAGCAGTCCAAGGGGGGGACAGGGTGTGGATCAGCCCCAGCATTTT,CASSPRGGQGVDQPQHF,TRBD1,TRBV7-2,-,TRBJ1-5,17
TGCGCCAGCAGCTTGAGAGGGGGCGACGAGCAGTACTTC,CASSLRGGDEQYF,TRBD1,TRBV5-1,-,TRBJ2-7,13
TGTGCCAGCAGCGGAGGACGGGGCAATCAGCCCCAGCATTTT,CASSGGRGNQPQHF,-,TRBV6-5,-,TRBJ1-5,14
TGCGCCAGCAGCTTGGATGGGACAGGGGGCAATGAGCAGTTCTTC,CASSLDGTGGNEQFF,TRBD1,TRBV5-1,-,TRBJ2-1,15
TGTGCCAGCAGTGAAGGTGGAGTCTCGTGGCCCCGGAATGAAAAACTGTTTTTT,CASSEGGVSWPRNEKLFF,-,TRBV6-1,-,TRBJ1-4,18
TGTGCCAGCAGTCGAGGACAGGGGGTTAACATTCAGTACTTC,CASSRGQGVNIQYF,TRBD1,TRBV6-5,-,TRBJ2-4,14
TGTGCCAGCAGTCCCCGACTAGGTGATACGCAGTATTTT,CASSPRLGDTQYF,-,TRBV6-1,once,TRBJ2-3,13
TGTGCCACCAGCAGAGATCGGGGGGCACCCCTCCACTTT,CATSRDRGAPLHF,-,TRBV15,few,TRBJ1-6,13
TGTGCCAGCAGGGGACTAGCGGGGGTGGGAACTACGCAGTATTTT,CASRGLAGVGTTQYF,TRBD2,TRBV6-1,-,TRBJ2-3,15
TGCGCCAGCAGTGAGTCGGGGGGATACAATGAGCAGTTCTTC,CASSESGGYNEQFF,-,TRBV10-1,once,TRBJ2-1,14